The clone carrying this TCR beta chain was counted only a few times. TCRdb passed the 5' RACE reads through MiXCR, listing each CDR3 protein once. The sample includes 700,000 or so distinct CDR3 sequences, 8.6% of them seen just once. V lost 3 bases and J lost 8, with 17 bases in between. This CDR3 has 16 residues. The record originates from a study of identical twins. The data also belong to a second study, concerning yellow fever vaccine responses in identical twins.

This sequence was found in a woman between 18 and 30 years old in good health. The sample was PBMCs. The chain is built from TRBV12-3 or TRBV12-4 and TRBJ1-6; D is perhaps TRBD1 (6 bases). CDR3 nucleotides: TGTGCCAGCAGTTTGGGGGCAGCCGGGGGGTATTCACCCCTCCACTTT. Amino acids: CASSLGAAGGYSPLHF.